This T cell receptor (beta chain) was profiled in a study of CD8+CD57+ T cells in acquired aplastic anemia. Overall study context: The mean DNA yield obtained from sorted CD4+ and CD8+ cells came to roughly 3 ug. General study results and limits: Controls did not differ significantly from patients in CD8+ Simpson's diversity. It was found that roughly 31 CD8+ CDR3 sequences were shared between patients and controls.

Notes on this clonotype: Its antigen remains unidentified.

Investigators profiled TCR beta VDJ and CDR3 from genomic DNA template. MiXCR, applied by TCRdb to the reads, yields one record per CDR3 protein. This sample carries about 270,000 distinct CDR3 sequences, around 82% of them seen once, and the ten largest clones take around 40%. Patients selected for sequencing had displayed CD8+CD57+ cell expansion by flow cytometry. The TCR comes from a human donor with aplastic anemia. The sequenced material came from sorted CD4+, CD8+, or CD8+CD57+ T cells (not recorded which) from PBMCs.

The CDR3 is CASKLAGDDYKQYF. The CDR3 DNA reads TGTGCCAGCAAGTTAGCGGGAGATGACTATAAGCAGTACTTC. The chain links TRBV7-8 to TRBJ2-7; 9 nucleotides align to TRBD2. There are 14 residues in the CDR3. Germline CDR1 is SGHVS and CDR2 is FQNEAQ. With V trimmed by 7 bases and J by 8 bases, 12 bases remained unmatched.